Below are 18 T cell receptor beta chains sequenced from a single sample in a study of T-cell memory formation after mild COVID-19. TCRdb itself ran the 5' RACE reads through MiXCR, one entry per CDR3 protein. This sample has around 370,000 distinct CDR3 sequences, with 20% to 25% found just once. Input material: PBMCs or a T cell subset sorted from them (not recorded which). These TCRs come from an adult woman who had mild COVID-19 (a few samples of this study predate the infection). Cell type and time point are not known.

The chain combines TRBV6-2 or TRBV6-3 with TRBJ2-5, with D possibly TRBD2 on 5 matching bases. Germline CDR1 MNHEY, CDR2 SVGEGT. The CDR3 covers 14 residues. V was trimmed by 2 bases and J by 4 bases, leaving 11 bases between them. CDR3 protein: CASSYGGFRETQYF. The DNA of the CDR3 is TGTGCCAGCAGTTACGGCGGGTTTCGAGAGACCCAGTACTTC.

The chain has TRBV20-1 and TRBJ2-2, with D uncertain. Germline loops: CDR1 DFQATT, CDR2 SNEGSKA (reference sequence). The V end lost 0 bases, the J end lost 1 base, and 9 bases lay between the germline ends. This CDR3 region has 15 residues. For the CDR3, the DNA is TGCAGTGCTAGAGATGCGGTGGTGAACACCGGGGAGCTGTTTTTT. It is translated as CSARDAVVNTGELFF.

The rearrangement uses TRBV12-3 or TRBV12-4 and TRBJ2-3, with D perhaps TRBD2 (5 bases). Trimming took 6 bases from V and 1 from J, leaving 11 bases between them. CDR3 length equals 14 residues. CDR3 sequence reads: CASSRDGGTDTQYF. The CDR3 coding sequence is TGTGCCAGCAGCCGCGACGGGGGCACAGATACGCAGTATTTT.

CDR3 residues: CATSRAKSGTTYEQYF. The CDR3 DNA follows: TGTGCCACCAGCAGAGCGAAGAGCGGGACAACCTACGAGCAGTACTTC. This chain connects TRBV15 to TRBJ2-7; D might be TRBD2 (7 bases). The CDR3 totals 16 residues. Germline CDR1 and CDR2: LNHNV and YYDKDF (reference sequence). V lost 1 base and J lost 2, with 15 bases in between.

J is TRBJ2-4 and V is TRBV12-3 or TRBV12-4; maybe TRBD2 (6 bases). There are 14 residues in the CDR3. The V and J ends lost 7 bases and 5 bases respectively, with 15 bases between them. The CDR3 DNA sequence: TGTGCCAGCACTCGGGGGACTCGCGAAAACATTCAGTACTTC. Translated, it gives CASTRGTRENIQYF.

V usage is TRBV3-1 and J usage is TRBJ1-3; no clear D gene. There are 14 residues in the CDR3. Germline V gene lookup returns CDR1 LGHDT and CDR2 YNNKEL (reference sequence). The V end lost 4 bases, the J end lost 4 bases, and 11 bases lay between the germline ends. The DNA for the CDR3 is TGTGCCAGCAGCCCTCGGGAGGCCGGAAACACCATATATTTT. As protein: CASSPREAGNTIYF.

The chain is built from TRBV19 and TRBJ1-2; the D gene is possibly TRBD1 (5 bases). The CDR3 has 13 residues. V lost 10 bases to trimming and J lost 4 bases, with 16 bases between them. Germline CDR1 and CDR2: LNHDA and SQIVND (reference sequence). The CDR3 DNA follows: TGTGCCACCGACGATCGGGGCTCCTATGGCTACACCTTC. Its protein product is CATDDRGSYGYTF.

Only a few counts were recorded for this clonotype. V and J are TRBV24-1 and TRBJ2-2; 7 nucleotides line up with TRBD1. Trimming removed 3 bases from V and 6 bases from J; junction bases left unmatched: 6. The CDR3 sequence is 15 residues long. Germline CDR1 and CDR2: KGHDR and SFDVKD. The CDR3 DNA is TGTGCCACCAGTGATCCCGACAGGGTGGCCGGGGAGCTGTTTTTT. The encoded protein is CATSDPDRVAGELFF.

The chain uses TRBV7-9 and TRBJ2-1; the D is unclear. V was trimmed by 2 bases and J by 10 bases, leaving 9 bases between them. The CDR3 has 12 amino acids. CDR1 and CDR2 from the germline V gene are SEHNR and FQNEAQ (reference sequence). The DNA for the CDR3 is TGTGCCAGCAGCTTAATAGTGGTGGAGCAGTTCTTC. Protein sequence: CASSLIVVEQFF.

This clonotype was seen only a few times. The rearrangement uses TRBV14 and TRBJ2-1; D call uncertain. The CDR3 consists of 15 residues. Per the germline V gene, CDR1 is SGHDN and CDR2 is FVKESK. Trimming left V 0 bases short and J 5 bases short, with 11 bases between. For the CDR3, the DNA is TGTGCCAGCAGCCAAGATCGGGTGTCCAACAATGAGCAGTTCTTC. Protein product: CASSQDRVSNNEQFF.

This clonotype has a count of ten or more. The chain employs TRBV14 and TRBJ2-1; no definite D call. Trimming removed 4 bases from V and 2 bases from J, with 15 bases in between. Germline V lookup: CDR1 SGHDN, CDR2 FVKESK. This CDR3 has 16 residues. CDR3: CASSRNLGNTYNEQFF. In DNA form, the CDR3 reads TGTGCCAGCAGCCGGAATCTAGGAAACACCTACAATGAGCAGTTCTTC.

This clonotype has just a few counts. The chain joins TRBV11-2 to TRBJ1-6, with TRBD1 as a possible D gene (6 bases). V was shortened by 3 bases and J by 7 bases, with 16 bases between the two germline ends. Per germline, CDR1 SGHAT and CDR2 FQNNGV. The length of the CDR3 is 16 residues. CDR3 amino acids: CASSFPKQGLNSPLHF. The CDR3 DNA follows: TGTGCCAGCAGCTTCCCGAAACAGGGCCTCAATTCACCCCTCCACTTT.

The gene calls are TRBV20-1 and TRBJ2-3, with TRBD2 as a possible D gene (6 bases). Trimming removed 1 base from V and 1 base from J, with 36 bases in between. The germline V gene has CDR1 DFQATT and CDR2 SNEGSKA (reference sequence). The length of the CDR3 is 23 residues. Here the CDR3 reads CSARAYRHGGLGQTPGGTDTQYF. The DNA for the CDR3 is TGCAGTGCTAGAGCCTACAGGCACGGAGGGCTAGGCCAAACCCCGGGAGGCACAGATACGCAGTATTTT.

This clonotype was seen many times. The V gene is TRBV27, the J gene TRBJ2-1; D gene unclear. CDR3 length equals 11 residues. V was cut by 6 bases and J by 3 bases, with 3 bases left in between. Germline CDR1 MNHEY, CDR2 SMNVEV (reference sequence). Here the CDR3 reads CASRDYNEQFF. Here the CDR3 DNA reads TGTGCCAGCAGGGACTACAATGAGCAGTTCTTC.

The genes are TRBV6-5 and TRBJ2-1; TRBD1 aligns across 8 bases. After removal of 4 bases from V and 0 bases from J, the junction contained 8 bases not matched to a gene. The CDR3 contains 17 residues. Germline assignment: CDR1 MNHEY and CDR2 SVGAGI. This CDR3 reads CASSSRQGTSSYNEQFF. CDR3 in DNA: TGTGCCAGCAGTTCCCGACAGGGGACCAGCTCCTACAATGAGCAGTTCTTC.

This chain connects TRBV9 to TRBJ1-1; possible D gene TRBD1, 5 bases. This CDR3 contains 16 residues. Germline CDR1 SGDLS, CDR2 YYNGEE. Trimming removed 4 bases at V and 3 bases at J, with 19 bases between. CDR3 in DNA: TGTGCCAGCAGCCCGGGGCCCTCAAGGAGGGACACTGAAGCTTTCTTT. This translates into CASSPGPSRRDTEAFF.

Many counts were recorded for this clonotype. The CDR3: CASSVFRSSGADTQYF. The CDR3 DNA reads as TGTGCCAGCAGCGTATTTCGGTCATCCGGCGCAGATACGCAGTATTTT. This chain links TRBV9 with TRBJ2-3; D unresolved. Trimming stripped 1 base from V and 4 bases from J, with 16 bases between. Germline V gene sequence: CDR1 SGDLS, CDR2 YYNGEE. The CDR3 consists of 16 residues.

The rearrangement uses TRBV30 and TRBJ2-7; 8 positions agree with TRBD1. The V segment lost 2 bases and the J segment 2 bases; nucleotides outside the gene matches: 8. From germline, CDR1 is GTSNPN and CDR2 SVGIG (reference sequence). This CDR3 comprises 15 residues. Here the CDR3 reads CAWSLATGAPYEQYF. CDR3 sequence (DNA): TGTGCCTGGAGTCTGGCGACAGGGGCTCCCTACGAGCAGTACTTC.